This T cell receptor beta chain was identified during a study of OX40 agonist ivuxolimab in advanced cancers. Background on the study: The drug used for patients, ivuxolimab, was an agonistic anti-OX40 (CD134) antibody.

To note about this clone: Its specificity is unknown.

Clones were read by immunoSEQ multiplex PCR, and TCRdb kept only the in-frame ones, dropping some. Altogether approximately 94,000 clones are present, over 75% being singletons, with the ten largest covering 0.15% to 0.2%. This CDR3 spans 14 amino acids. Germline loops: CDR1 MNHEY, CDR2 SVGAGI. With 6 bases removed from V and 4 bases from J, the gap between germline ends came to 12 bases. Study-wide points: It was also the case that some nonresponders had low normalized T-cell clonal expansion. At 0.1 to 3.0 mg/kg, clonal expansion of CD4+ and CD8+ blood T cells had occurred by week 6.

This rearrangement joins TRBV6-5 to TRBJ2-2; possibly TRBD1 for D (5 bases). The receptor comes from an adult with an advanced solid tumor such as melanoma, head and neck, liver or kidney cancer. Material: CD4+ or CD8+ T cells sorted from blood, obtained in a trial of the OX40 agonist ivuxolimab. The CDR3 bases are TGTGCCAGCAGGCTCGACAGCTCCACCGGGGAGCTGTTTTTT. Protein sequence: CASRLDSSTGELFF.